This is a list of T cell receptor beta chains from one sample in a study of cytomegalovirus exposure and HLA in healthy donors. Only in-frame clones appear in the TCRdb table, and some are missing; sequencing was by immunoSEQ multiplex PCR. Among under 150,000 clones listed, over 60% were seen once. The sample taken for sequencing was PBMCs. These receptors came from a man between 35 and 55 years old in good health and CMV-seropositive. The CDR3 runs from the conserved cysteine through the conserved F or W. D genes are given only for firm matches. Clone size is given for some rows only: seen once, a few or many times, or a class if the clone is expanded.

CDR3 | DNA | D | size | J | V
CSVELAERSSYNEQFF | TGCAGCGTTGAACTAGCCGAGAGAAGCTCCTACAATGAGCAGTTCTTC | NA | few | TRBJ2-1 | TRBV29-1
CAWSVERGYPNEKLFF | TGTGCCTGGAGTGTAGAAAGGGGGTACCCTAATGAAAAACTGTTTTTT | NA | NA | TRBJ1-4 | TRBV30
CASSLKPSEDYEQYF | TGTGCCAGCAGTTTAAAGCCTAGCGAGGACTACGAGCAGTACTTC | NA | NA | TRBJ2-7 | TRBV27
CASSLGVGGYTF | TGTGCCAGCAGCTTAGGGGTGGGCGGCTACACCTTC | NA | NA | TRBJ1-2 | TRBV7-2
CASSLGTEEGEQYF | TGTGCCAGCAGCCTAGGGACTGAAGAAGGCGAGCAGTACTTC | NA | NA | TRBJ2-7 | TRBV9
CAWSVGDLRETQYF | TGTGCCTGGAGTGTAGGGGACTTGCGGGAGACCCAGTACTTC | NA | NA | TRBJ2-5 | TRBV30
CASSLALYTDTQYF | TGTGCCAGCAGCTTAGCCCTCTACACAGATACGCAGTATTTT | NA | NA | TRBJ2-3 | TRBV11-1
CASHASGSENEQFF | TGCGCCAGCCATGCTAGCGGGAGTGAGAATGAGCAGTTCTTC | TRBD2 | NA | TRBJ2-1 | TRBV5-1
CASSVKGMNTEAFF | TGTGCCAGTAGTGTCAAGGGGATGAACACTGAAGCTTTCTTT | NA | NA | TRBJ1-1 | TRBV19
CASSAGGTSGSRTDTQYF | TGTGCCAGCAGCGCCGGGGGGACTAGCGGGAGTCGCACAGATACGCAGTATTTT | TRBD2 | few | TRBJ2-3 | TRBV9
CASRGTVENEQFF | TGTGCCAGCAGGGGGACAGTTGAAAATGAGCAGTTCTTC | TRBD1 | NA | TRBJ2-1 | TRBV6-5
CASSTRWADEQFF | TGTGCCAGCAGCACTAGATGGGCAGATGAGCAGTTCTTC | NA | NA | TRBJ2-1 | TRBV11-3
CASSVNTVSTDTQYF | TGTGCCAGCAGCGTCAATACAGTGAGCACAGATACGCAGTATTTT | NA | NA | TRBJ2-3 | TRBV9
CASSVSSSYEQYF | TGTGCCAGCAGCGTTTCTAGCTCCTACGAGCAGTACTTC | NA | once | TRBJ2-7 | TRBV6-5
CASSVDIAYEQYF | TGTGCCAGCAGCGTGGACATAGCCTACGAGCAGTACTTC | NA | once | TRBJ2-7 | TRBV6-4
CASISAGKNEQFF | TGTGCCAGTATAAGTGCGGGGAAGAATGAGCAGTTCTTC | NA | NA | TRBJ2-1 | TRBV19
CASSIPGTDKRTQYF | TGTGCCAGTAGTATACCCGGGACAGACAAGAGAACCCAGTACTTC | TRBD1 | NA | TRBJ2-5 | TRBV19
CSSSPPRDKGTEAFF | TGTTCCAGCAGCCCTCCCCGGGACAAGGGCACTGAAGCTTTCTTT | NA | NA | TRBJ1-1 | TRBV7-9
CASSKAGLGTEAFF | TGTGCCAGTAGTAAGGCAGGGCTGGGGACTGAAGCTTTCTTT | NA | NA | TRBJ1-1 | TRBV19
CATEPGTGNTIYF | TGTGCCACGGAGCCAGGGACTGGAAACACCATATATTTT | NA | NA | TRBJ1-3 | TRBV19
CASSLVEQGQTQYF | TGTGCCAGCAGCTTAGTGGAACAGGGACAGACCCAGTACTTC | NA | NA | TRBJ2-5 | TRBV7-2
CAWSVVTSEQFF | TGTGCCTGGAGTGTGGTTACGAGTGAGCAGTTCTTC | NA | few | TRBJ2-1 | TRBV30
CASSDTGSPNNEQFF | TGTGCCAGCAGTGATACAGGGTCCCCAAACAATGAGCAGTTCTTC | NA | NA | TRBJ2-1 | TRBV6-4
CASRQTGLNEKLFF | TGCGCCAGCAGACAGACAGGGCTTAATGAAAAACTGTTTTTT | TRBD1 | NA | TRBJ1-4 | TRBV10-2
CASSLGSAGYYEQYF | TGTGCCAGCAGCTTAGGCAGCGCCGGCTACTACGAGCAGTACTTC | NA | NA | TRBJ2-7 | TRBV11-2
CASSLIRLAGGNEQFF | TGTGCCAGCAGCTTGATCAGACTAGCGGGAGGCAATGAGCAGTTCTTC | TRBD2 | NA | TRBJ2-1 | TRBV5-4
CASRSGSDYGYTF | TGTGCCAGCAGATCAGGGTCAGACTATGGCTACACCTTC | NA | NA | TRBJ1-2 | TRBV6-1
CASSARTGPYEQYF | TGTGCCAGCAGCGCCCGGACAGGTCCCTACGAGCAGTACTTC | TRBD1 | NA | TRBJ2-7 | TRBV11-2
CASSLAAAGGPKWSYNEQFF | TGTGCCAGCAGCTTAGCGGCAGCGGGAGGGCCGAAGTGGTCCTACAATGAGCAGTTCTTC | TRBD2 | NA | TRBJ2-1 | TRBV7-6
CASSPGTSYEQYF | TGTGCCAGCAGCCCAGGGACTTCCTACGAGCAGTACTTC | NA | NA | TRBJ2-7 | TRBV7-9
CASSITENTIYF | TGTGCCAGCAGTATCACGGAGAACACCATATATTTT | NA | NA | TRBJ1-3 | TRBV7-2
CASSTTGSTDTQYF | TGTGCCAGTAGTACGACAGGGAGCACAGATACGCAGTATTTT | TRBD1 | once | TRBJ2-3 | TRBV19
CASSLGQESSYNEQFF | TGTGCCAGCAGCTTAGGACAGGAGAGCTCCTACAATGAGCAGTTCTTC | NA | once | TRBJ2-1 | TRBV11-2
CASSLAKASGTNEQYF | TGTGCCAGCAGCTTAGCGAAGGCTAGCGGGACCAACGAGCAGTACTTC | TRBD2 | NA | TRBJ2-7 | TRBV7-9
CASSLGQGGGYGYTF | TGTGCCAGCAGCTTAGGGCAAGGCGGAGGGTATGGCTACACCTTC | NA | NA | TRBJ1-2 | TRBV7-9
CASSETGPATNEKLFF | TGTGCCAGCAGTGAAACTGGGCCTGCAACTAATGAAAAACTGTTTTTT | NA | once | TRBJ1-4 | TRBV2
CASSQGDRVQAFF | TGTGCCAGCAGCCAAGGGGACAGGGTTCAAGCTTTCTTT | TRBD1 | few | TRBJ1-1 | TRBV14
CSSSPLLTGSRAFF | TGTTCCAGCAGCCCCTTGCTGACAGGCAGTAGAGCTTTCTTT | NA | NA | TRBJ1-1 | TRBV7-9
CASSRSDRVFQETQYF | TGTGCCAGCAGCCGGTCGGACAGGGTCTTTCAAGAGACCCAGTACTTC | TRBD1 | NA | TRBJ2-5 | TRBV28
CASSILETSGSKYTGELFF | TGTGCCAGTAGTATCCTTGAAACTAGCGGGAGTAAATACACCGGGGAGCTGTTTTTT | TRBD2 | NA | TRBJ2-2 | TRBV19
CASKRETGSRGYTF | TGTGCCAGTAAACGGGAAACAGGGTCGAGGGGCTACACCTTC | NA | NA | TRBJ1-2 | TRBV19
CASSLSRDRGQYF | TGTGCCAGCAGCCTGTCCCGGGACAGGGGGCAGTACTTC | TRBD1 | NA | TRBJ2-7 | TRBV28
CASSSTGVRNEQFF | TGTGCCAGTAGTTCGACGGGAGTGCGGAATGAGCAGTTCTTC | NA | NA | TRBJ2-1 | TRBV19
CASGWGLAELSYNEQFF | TGTGCTAGTGGTTGGGGACTAGCGGAGCTCTCCTACAATGAGCAGTTCTTC | TRBD2 | NA | TRBJ2-1 | TRBV12-5
CASSSWTGGIYEQYF | TGTGCCAGCAGTTCCTGGACAGGGGGCATCTACGAGCAGTACTTC | TRBD1 | NA | TRBJ2-7 | TRBV6-5
CASSSRVGPSYNEQFF | TGTGCCAGCAGCTCCCGGGTTGGCCCTTCCTACAATGAGCAGTTCTTC | NA | NA | TRBJ2-1 | TRBV11-2
CASSFGVQETQYF | TGTGCCAGCAGCTTCGGGGTCCAAGAGACCCAGTACTTC | NA | NA | TRBJ2-5 | TRBV5-4
CSAGRDRNEKLFF | TGCAGCGCCGGCCGGGATAGAAATGAAAAACTGTTTTTT | NA | NA | TRBJ1-4 | TRBV29-1
CASSEPYRAGANVLTF | TGTGCCAGCAGTGAGCCATACAGGGCTGGGGCCAACGTCCTGACTTTC | NA | NA | TRBJ2-6 | TRBV25-1
CAWSRDRVNTEAFF | TGTGCCTGGAGTCGGGACAGGGTTAACACTGAAGCTTTCTTT | TRBD1 | NA | TRBJ1-1 | TRBV30